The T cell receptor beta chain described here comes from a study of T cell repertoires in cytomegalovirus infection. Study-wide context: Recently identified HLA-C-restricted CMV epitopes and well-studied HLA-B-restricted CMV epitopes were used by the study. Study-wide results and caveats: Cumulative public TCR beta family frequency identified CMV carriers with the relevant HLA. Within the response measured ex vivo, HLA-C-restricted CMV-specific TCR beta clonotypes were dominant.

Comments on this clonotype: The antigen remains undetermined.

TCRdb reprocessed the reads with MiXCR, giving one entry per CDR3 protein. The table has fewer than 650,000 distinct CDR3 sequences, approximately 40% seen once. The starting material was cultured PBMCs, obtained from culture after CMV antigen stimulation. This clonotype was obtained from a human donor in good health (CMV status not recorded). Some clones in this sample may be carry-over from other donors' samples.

The CDR3 bases are TGTGCCAGCAGCCGACACCGTAGCGGCGATCTTGTCGATGTGCAGTTCTTC. Translated, it gives CASSRHRSGDLVDVQFF. The V and J genes are TRBV5-5 and TRBJ2-1; D might be TRBD2 (6 bases). Trimming removed 4 bases at V and 12 bases at J, with 29 bases between. Germline V CDR1 and CDR2: SGHKS, YYEKEE (reference sequence). This CDR3 is built from 17 residues.